These 14 T cell receptor beta chains were all obtained from the same sample, sequenced in a study of cytomegalovirus exposure and HLA in healthy donors. Primers for the PCR totalled 60 Vbeta and 13 Jbeta. Sequencing used immunoSEQ multiplex PCR; TCRdb keeps in-frame clones, though not all of them. The repertoire has roughly 200,000 clones, around 79% of them found once; the top ten carry about 1.4%. The sample taken for sequencing was PBMCs. These receptors originate from a girl aged 10 to 17 in good health and CMV-seropositive.

This chain uses TRBV18 with TRBJ2-7; D is possibly TRBD1 (6 bases). The CDR3 spans 14 residues. Per germline, CDR1 KGHSH and CDR2 LQKENI. V shed 2 bases and J shed 3 bases, with 11 bases lying between them. This CDR3 is CASSPYQTGYEQYF. The CDR3 DNA is TGTGCCAGCTCACCATATCAGACAGGCTACGAGCAGTACTTC.

The sample holds a few counts of this clone. The chain recombines TRBV7-6 with TRBJ2-5, with a possible D match to TRBD1 (6 bases). Trimming pared 4 bases from V and 0 bases from J, leaving 12 bases between. In germline, CDR1 is SGHVS, CDR2 FNYEAQ. The CDR3 is 15 amino acids. Here the CDR3 reads CASSYNTGYQETQYF. CDR3 in DNA: TGTGCCAGCAGCTATAATACAGGGTACCAAGAGACCCAGTACTTC. The entire variable domain, with the rest obtained from reference TRBV7-6 and TRBJ2-5, is as follows: GAGVSQSPRYKVTKRGQDVALRCDPISGHVSLYWYRQALGQGPEFLTYFNYEAQQDKSGLPNDRFSAERPEGSISTLTIQRTEQRDSAMYRCASSYNTGYQETQYFGPGTRLLVL.

The chain couples TRBV10-3 to TRBJ2-1, with TRBD1 matching 11 bases. V trimming: 8 bases; J trimming: 4 bases; junction bases outside the gene matches: 19. The germline CDR1 and CDR2 sequences are ENHRY and SYGVKD. This CDR3 is built from 19 residues. The CDR3: CAIGGQGVSGSGGYNEQFF. The CDR3 nucleotides read TGTGCCATCGGGGGACAGGGGGTTTCGGGTAGCGGGGGATACAATGAGCAGTTCTTC.

The chain links TRBV9 to TRBJ2-7; D perhaps matches TRBD1 (6 bases). The CDR3 is 14 residues long. Per the germline V gene, CDR1 is SGDLS and CDR2 is YYNGEE. V dropped 6 bases and J dropped 7 bases, with 20 bases sitting between them. CDR3 in amino acids: CASNLLGADGEQYF. In DNA form, the CDR3 reads TGTGCCAGCAACCTGCTGGGGGCCGACGGGGAGCAGTACTTC.

This clone has just one count. The chain couples TRBV4-1 to TRBJ1-4; D might be TRBD1 (6 bases). The CDR3 is 15 residues long. The V end lost 4 bases, the J end lost 1 base, and 10 bases lay between the germline ends. Germline-derived CDR1 and CDR2 are MGHRA and YSYEKL. This CDR3 reads CASSPGRGTNEKLFF. DNA of the CDR3: TGCGCCAGCAGCCCTGGCAGGGGAACTAATGAAAAACTGTTTTTT.

This clone has just one count. The genes are TRBV7-2 and TRBJ1-4; a possible D gene is TRBD1 (6 bases). The CDR3 runs 14 residues. The V end was cut by 4 bases, the J end by 5 bases, with 11 bases between. The germline CDR1 and CDR2 sequences are SGHTA and FQGNSA. The CDR3 bases are TGTGCCAGCAGCTCACAGGGTGGCAATGAAAAACTGTTTTTT. As protein: CASSSQGGNEKLFF.

The rearrangement uses TRBV5-4 and TRBJ2-7; 9 bases align to TRBD2. The germline V gene has CDR1 SGHNT and CDR2 YYREEE (reference sequence). The CDR3 is made up of 14 amino acids. V lost 2 bases, J lost 2 bases, and 2 bases stayed unmatched. As DNA, the CDR3 is TGTGCCAGCAGCTTCGGCGGGGGGGCCTACGAGCAGTACTTC. Translation gives CASSFGGGAYEQYF.

This clone has just a few counts. V usage is TRBV10-2 and J usage is TRBJ2-7; a possible D gene is TRBD2 (6 bases). The ends were cut back, 7 bases at V and 6 bases at J, with 13 bases in the middle. This CDR3 spans 12 amino acids. CDR1 is WSHSY and CDR2 is SAAADI in the germline V gene. The CDR3 reads CASIKGTGEQYF. In DNA form, the CDR3 reads TGCGCCAGCATCAAGGGGACTGGCGAGCAGTACTTC.

In nucleotides, the CDR3 is TGCGCCAGCAGCCGAGGGGGGGAAGAGACCCAGTACTTC. Translation gives CASSRGGEETQYF. The chain links TRBV5-1 to TRBJ2-5, with D possibly TRBD2 on 7 matching bases. The V end was cut by 4 bases, the J end by 3 bases, with 10 bases between. The CDR3 consists of 13 residues. Germline V gene data show CDR1 as SGHRS and CDR2 as YFSETQ.

The chain carries TRBV7-9 and TRBJ2-7; no firm D call. The CDR3 extends over 13 amino acids. In germline, CDR1 is SEHNR, CDR2 FQNEAQ (reference sequence). V lost 2 bases, J lost 2 bases, and 7 bases lay in between. CDR3 loop: CASSLQVPYEQYF. CDR3 bases: TGTGCCAGCAGCTTACAGGTTCCCTACGAGCAGTACTTC.

This chain links TRBV4-2 with TRBJ2-7; tentatively, D is TRBD2 (5 bases). The CDR3 covers 12 residues. V was shortened by 5 bases and J by 6 bases, with 11 bases between the two germline ends. CDR1 LGHNA and CDR2 YNFKEQ come from the germline V gene. As DNA, the CDR3 is TGTGCCAGCAGCTCTGACTACACCGAGCAGTACTTC. Encoded protein: CASSSDYTEQYF.

The chain combines TRBV9 with TRBJ1-1, with TRBD1 matching over 8 bases. The CDR3 loop spans 14 amino acids. J lost 1 base, V lost 5 bases, and 4 bases had no gene match. CDR1 SGDLS and CDR2 YYNGEE come from the germline V gene. Written as DNA, the CDR3 is TGTGCCAGCAGTACAGGGGGGGGGAACACTGAAGCTTTCTTT. This gives the protein CASSTGGGNTEAFF.

Here the CDR3 reads CASSLDRRVNTEAFF. Written as DNA, the CDR3 is TGTGCCAGCAGCTTGGATCGCAGGGTTAACACTGAAGCTTTCTTT. The chain carries TRBV5-6 and TRBJ1-1; tentatively, D is TRBD1 (5 bases). V dropped 0 bases and J dropped 2 bases, with 11 bases sitting between them. Per the germline V gene, CDR1 is SGHDT and CDR2 is YYEEEE. The CDR3 consists of 15 residues. Variable domain in full (rest from reference TRBV5-6 and TRBJ1-1): DAGVTQSPTHLIKTRGQQVTLRCSPKSGHDTVSWYQQALGQGPQFIFQYYEEEERQRGNFPDRFSGHQFPNYSSELNVNALLLGDSALYLCASSLDRRVNTEAFFGQGTRLTVV.

The rearrangement uses TRBV29-1 and TRBJ2-2; 9 positions agree with TRBD1. The CDR3 is 14 residues long. J lost 3 bases, V lost 7 bases, and 6 bases had no gene match. Germline CDR1 SQVTM, CDR2 ANQGSEA. The CDR3 reads CSATGGADTGELFF. The CDR3 DNA is TGCAGCGCTACAGGGGGCGCGGACACCGGGGAGCTGTTTTTT.